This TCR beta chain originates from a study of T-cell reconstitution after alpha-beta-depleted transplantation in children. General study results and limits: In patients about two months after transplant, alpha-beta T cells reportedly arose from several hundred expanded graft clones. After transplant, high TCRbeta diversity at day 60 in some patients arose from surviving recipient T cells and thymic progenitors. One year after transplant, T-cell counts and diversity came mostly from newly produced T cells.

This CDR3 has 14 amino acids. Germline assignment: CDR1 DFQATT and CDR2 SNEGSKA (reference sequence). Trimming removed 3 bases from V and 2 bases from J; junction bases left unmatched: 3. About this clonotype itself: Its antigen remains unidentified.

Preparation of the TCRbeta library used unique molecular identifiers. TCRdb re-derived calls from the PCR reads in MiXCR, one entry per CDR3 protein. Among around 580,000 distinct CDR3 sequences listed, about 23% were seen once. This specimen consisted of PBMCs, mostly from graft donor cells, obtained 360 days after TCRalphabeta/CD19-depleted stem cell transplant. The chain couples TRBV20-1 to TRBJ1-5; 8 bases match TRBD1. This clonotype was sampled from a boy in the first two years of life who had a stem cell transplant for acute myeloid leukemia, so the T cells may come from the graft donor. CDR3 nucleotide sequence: TGCAGTGCTAGCCCCAGGGGGCGCAATCAGCCCCAGCATTTT. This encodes CSASPRGRNQPQHF.